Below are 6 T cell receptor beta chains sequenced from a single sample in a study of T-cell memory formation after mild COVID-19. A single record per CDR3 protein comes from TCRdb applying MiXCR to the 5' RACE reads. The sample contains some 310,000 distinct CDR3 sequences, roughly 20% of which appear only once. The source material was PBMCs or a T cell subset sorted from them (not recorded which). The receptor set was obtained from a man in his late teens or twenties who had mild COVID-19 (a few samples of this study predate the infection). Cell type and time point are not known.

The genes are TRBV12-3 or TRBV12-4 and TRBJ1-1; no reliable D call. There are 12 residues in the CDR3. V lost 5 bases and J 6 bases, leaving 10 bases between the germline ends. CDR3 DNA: TGTGCCAGCAGTAGCCCCTTTGCTGAAGCTTTCTTT. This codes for CASSSPFAEAFF.

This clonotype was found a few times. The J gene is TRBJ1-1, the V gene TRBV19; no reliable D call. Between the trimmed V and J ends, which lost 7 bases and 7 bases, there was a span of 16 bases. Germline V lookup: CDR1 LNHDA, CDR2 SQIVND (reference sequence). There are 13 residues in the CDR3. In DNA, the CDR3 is TGTGCCAGTACGCAAATAATCTCGGGTGAAGCTTTCTTT. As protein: CASTQIISGEAFF.

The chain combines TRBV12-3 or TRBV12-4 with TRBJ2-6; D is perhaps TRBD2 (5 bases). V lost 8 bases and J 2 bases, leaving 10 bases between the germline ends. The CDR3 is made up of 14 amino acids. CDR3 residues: CASARATGANVLTF. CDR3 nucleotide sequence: TGTGCCAGCGCGCGGGCTACTGGGGCCAACGTCCTGACTTTC.

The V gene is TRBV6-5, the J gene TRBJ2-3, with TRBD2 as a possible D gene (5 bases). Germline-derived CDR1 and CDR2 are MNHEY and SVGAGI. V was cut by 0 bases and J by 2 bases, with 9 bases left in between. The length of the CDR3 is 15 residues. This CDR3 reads CASSYSDWDTDTQYF. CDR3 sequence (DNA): TGTGCCAGCAGTTACTCGGACTGGGACACAGATACGCAGTATTTT.

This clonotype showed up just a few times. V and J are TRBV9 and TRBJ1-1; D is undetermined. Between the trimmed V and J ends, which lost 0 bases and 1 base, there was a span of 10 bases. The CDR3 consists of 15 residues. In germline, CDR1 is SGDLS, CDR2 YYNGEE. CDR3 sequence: CASSVGVAENTEAFF. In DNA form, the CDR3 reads TGTGCCAGCAGCGTAGGGGTAGCTGAGAACACTGAAGCTTTCTTT. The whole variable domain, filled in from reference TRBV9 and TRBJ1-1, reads DSGVTQTPKHLITATGQRVTLRCSPRSGDLSVYWYQQSLDQGLQFLIQYYNGEERAKGNILERFSAQQFPDLHSELNLSSLELGDSALYFCASSVGVAENTEAFFGQGTRLTVV.

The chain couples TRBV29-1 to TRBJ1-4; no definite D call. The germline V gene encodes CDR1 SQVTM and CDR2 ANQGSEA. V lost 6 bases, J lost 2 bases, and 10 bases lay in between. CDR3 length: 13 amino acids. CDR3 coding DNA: TGCAGCGTACTAGTTTGGACTAATGAAAAACTGTTTTTT. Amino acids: CSVLVWTNEKLFF.